The 30 T cell receptor beta chains below were found in one sample sequenced in a study of blood T cells in healthy people across ages. The second PCR ran roughly 6 to 11 cycles with a sample-barcoded 5' primer and J-beta primers. TCRdb independently ran MiXCR on the 5' RACE reads; one entry per CDR3 protein. The sample consists of 1.5 million to 2 million distinct CDR3 sequences, about 30% of them appearing once. The specimen was blood. These receptors all stem from a woman in her thirties in good health.

This clonotype was counted a few times. The chain has TRBV12-5 and TRBJ2-5; 9 bases are a match to TRBD2. Germline CDR1 is LGHNT and CDR2 is FRNRAP. V was clipped by 4 bases and J by 2 bases; unmatched bases: 11. The length of the CDR3 is 17 residues. The CDR3: CASGWTGLASLQETQYF. The CDR3 bases are TGTGCTAGTGGTTGGACCGGACTAGCGAGCTTACAAGAGACCCAGTACTTC. The full variable domain, its missing parts supplied by reference TRBV12-5 and TRBJ2-5, is DARVTQTPRHKVTEMGQEVTMRCQPILGHNTVFWYRQTMMQGLELLAYFRNRAPLDDSGMPKDRFSAEMPDATLATLKIQPSEPRDSAVYFCASGWTGLASLQETQYFGPGTRLLVL.

The rearrangement uses TRBV5-1 and TRBJ1-3; 7 positions match TRBD1. Germline V lookup: CDR1 SGHRS, CDR2 YFSETQ. This CDR3 has 15 amino acids. J lost 2 bases, V lost 0 bases, and 2 bases had no gene match. CDR3 sequence reads: CASSLATGTGNTIYF. In DNA, the CDR3 is TGCGCCAGCAGCTTGGCGACAGGGACTGGAAACACCATATATTTT.

This clonotype was found once. This may be a read error: a much more frequent sequence differs by one nucleotide. V usage is TRBV7-3 and J usage is TRBJ2-1, with TRBD2 matching over 9 bases. Germline-derived CDR1 and CDR2 are SGHTA and FQGTGA. The CDR3 is made up of 15 amino acids. V dropped 4 bases and J dropped 12; count of bases not matched to a gene: 13. The CDR3 DNA is TGTGCCAGCAGCTCCCTGGCGGGGGGGCCGCGGGGGCAGTTCTTC. It is translated as CASSSLAGGPRGQFF.

A remark on this clonotype: It may be a read error: a sequence one base away is much more abundant. This chain joins TRBV6-6 and TRBJ1-2; D possibly corresponds to TRBD1 (5 bases). The CDR3 has 12 residues. Germline V gene lookup returns CDR1 MNHNY and CDR2 SVGAGI (reference sequence). V was clipped by 8 bases and J by 5 bases, with 12 bases between them. The CDR3 DNA sequence: TGTGCCAGCGGATACAGGCGATATGGCTACACCTTC. The encoded protein is CASGYRRYGYTF.

Comments on this clonotype: Sequence at one end of the junction differs from germline and may be a read error. V usage is TRBV20-1 and J usage is TRBJ1-4; the D gene is possibly TRBD1 (5 bases). The germline gives CDR1 DFQATT, CDR2 SNEGSKA (reference sequence). This CDR3 spans 14 amino acids. CDR3 in DNA: TGCAGTGCTCCGGGGGTGGACAAGGATGAAAAACGGTTTTTT. It specifies CSAPGVDKDEKRFF.

This clonotype was seen a few times. The chain is built from TRBV28 and TRBJ2-2; D is unresolved. The CDR3 runs to 12 residues. The ends were cut back, 9 bases at V and 4 bases at J, with 9 bases in the middle. Germline V gives CDR1 MDHEN, CDR2 SYDVKM. The DNA of the CDR3 is TGTGCCAGTCGGGTGGGCACCGGGGAGCTGTTTTTT. Its protein product is CASRVGTGELFF.

DNA for the CDR3: TGTGCCAGCAGTGACTCGGGACGGTTCTATGGCTACACCTTC. It yields the protein CASSDSGRFYGYTF. The gene calls are TRBV25-1 and TRBJ1-2; a weak D match, TRBD1 (5 bases). The CDR3 has 14 residues. Trimming took off 3 bases at V and 4 bases at J, with 12 bases between the two ends. Per the germline V gene, CDR1 is MGHDK and CDR2 is SYGVNS.

The V call is TRBV7-2, the J call TRBJ2-1; D ambiguous. The CDR3 runs 14 residues. V shed 5 bases and J shed 6 bases, with 14 bases lying between them. Looked up from germline, CDR1 is SGHTA and CDR2 is FQGNSA. In DNA form, the CDR3 reads TGTGCCAGCAGCACGCTTCAAGGGATCAATGAGCAGTTCTTC. Translation: CASSTLQGINEQFF.

This clonotype was detected ten times or more. V is TRBV10-3 and J is TRBJ2-7; 7 bases map to TRBD1. This CDR3 contains 14 residues. After removal of 6 bases from V and 5 bases from J, the junction contained 10 bases not matched to a gene. In germline, CDR1 is ENHRY, CDR2 SYGVKD. The CDR3 region has the DNA TGTGCCATCAGAAGAGGACAGGTACCCAACGAGCAGTACTTC. Protein: CAIRRGQVPNEQYF.

On this clonotype: A single base separates this from a much larger clone, so it may be a read error. J is TRBJ2-1 and V is TRBV10-2, with TRBD2 matching over 15 bases. The V gene's germline CDR1 is WSHSY and CDR2 SAAADI. The CDR3 extends over 13 amino acids. The CDR3 DNA is TGCGCCAGCGGACTAGCGGGGGGGAATGAGCGGTTCTTC. This encodes CASGLAGGNERFF.

On this clonotype: Since a far larger clone is one base different, this is likely a read error. The chain links TRBV5-1 to TRBJ2-5; D gene unclear. In germline, CDR1 is SGHRS, CDR2 YFSETQ. The CDR3 contains 13 residues. The CDR3 is CASSFSPQETQCF. The CDR3 DNA is TGCGCCAGCAGCTTTAGCCCCCAAGAGACCCAGTGCTTC.

This clonotype was seen a few times. V and J are TRBV3-1 and TRBJ2-1; no definite D call. The germline V gene has CDR1 LGHDT and CDR2 YNNKEL (reference sequence). V was pared by 0 bases and J by 7 bases, with 13 bases between. The CDR3 has 15 residues. The CDR3, as DNA: TGTGCCAGCAGCCAAGATTTAGGCCCTCCAAATGAGCAGTTCTTC. This codes for CASSQDLGPPNEQFF.

This clonotype was picked up a small number of times. The chain recombines TRBV20-1 with TRBJ1-1; D gene ambiguous. This CDR3 region has 14 residues. The V gene lost 6 bases and the J gene lost 2 bases, with 16 bases spanning the gap. The germline CDR1 and CDR2 sequences are DFQATT and SNEGSKA (reference sequence). The CDR3 sequence: CSAPRRGVNTEAFF. The CDR3 nucleotides are TGCAGTGCACCCAGACGGGGAGTTAACACTGAAGCTTTCTTT.

The chain carries TRBV20-1 and TRBJ2-7; D unclear. The DNA end favors TRBJ2-5, so the J call may be wrong. The CDR3 extends over 13 amino acids. Germline CDR1 is DFQATT and CDR2 is SNEGSKA (reference sequence). The CDR3 is CSARVGSQETQYF. The CDR3 DNA reads TGCAGTGCTAGAGTGGGATCCCAAGAGACCCAGTACTTC.

This clonotype was seen more than once but under ten times. The chain is built from TRBV20-1 and TRBJ2-3, with 10 positions matching TRBD2. Per germline, CDR1 DFQATT and CDR2 SNEGSKA (reference sequence). The CDR3 length is 14 residues. The V and J ends lost 4 bases and 5 bases, in that order; junction bases with no gene match: 6. CDR3 DNA: TGCAGTGCTACTCCGGGACTAGCGAGAGATACGCAGTATTTT. Amino acid sequence: CSATPGLARDTQYF.

This clonotype appeared many times. The chain carries TRBV5-6 and TRBJ2-5; TRBD2 agrees at 9 bases. Germline CDR1 reads SGHDT; CDR2 reads YYEEEE. The CDR3 has 13 residues. V lost 3 bases, J lost 12 bases, and 9 bases stayed unmatched. CDR3 loop: CASSWRGSGGKYF. CDR3 DNA sequence: TGTGCCAGCAGCTGGAGGGGTAGCGGGGGAAAGTACTTC.

The chain couples TRBV5-5 to TRBJ2-2, with D maybe TRBD1 (5 bases). The CDR3 contains 17 residues. The ends were cut back, 3 bases at V and 1 base at J, with 16 bases in the middle. CDR1 and CDR2 (germline): SGHKS, YYEKEE (reference sequence). The CDR3: CASSSSWGRENTGELFF. In nucleotides, the CDR3 is TGTGCCAGCAGCTCTTCCTGGGGCAGAGAGAACACCGGGGAGCTGTTTTTT.

V and J are TRBV10-3 and TRBJ1-2; D is ambiguous. V lost 4 bases and J lost 8, with 11 bases in between. Germline assignment: CDR1 ENHRY and CDR2 SYGVKD. The CDR3 runs 12 residues. The CDR3: CAISGILEGYTF. CDR3 nucleotides: TGTGCCATCAGTGGGATCCTAGAGGGCTACACCTTC.

This clonotype was seen only a few times. The chain employs TRBV6-7 and TRBJ2-7; 7 bases align to TRBD2. TRBV6-7 is given ORF status, its function remaining uncertain. Trimming cost V 5 bases and J 1 base; bases outside gene matches: 14. The CDR3 is 17 amino acids. The CDR3 DNA follows: TGTGCCAGCAGTCTGGGGGGGAAATCAAATAATTCCTACGAGCAGTACTTC. It specifies CASSLGGKSNNSYEQYF.

In its sample, this clonotype was seen many times. Here the CDR3 reads CASGVGGLTTDTQYF. The CDR3 region has the DNA TGCGCCAGCGGAGTGGGCGGTTTAACAACAGATACGCAGTATTTT. The V gene is TRBV5-1, the J gene TRBJ2-3; D is unresolved. The V gene lost 7 bases and the J gene lost 3 bases, with 18 bases spanning the gap. The CDR3 runs to 15 residues. Germline lookup yields CDR1 SGHRS and CDR2 YFSETQ.

The rearrangement joins TRBV2 to TRBJ1-2; D call uncertain. Germline CDR1 and CDR2: SNHLY and FYNNEI. Deletions cut 1 base from V and 4 bases from J, with 10 bases between. The length of the CDR3 is 14 residues. The CDR3 nucleotides read TGTGCCAGCAGTGAAGACATAAGGAGCTATGGCTACACCTTC. Translating it yields CASSEDIRSYGYTF.

The DNA of the CDR3 is TGTGCCAGCAGTCCGGGTACAGGGGGCGCGAATGGCTACACCTTC. Residues: CASSPGTGGANGYTF. This chain joins TRBV6-1 and TRBJ1-2; 9 bases map to TRBD1. From germline, CDR1 is MNHNS and CDR2 SASEGT. The J segment lost 6 bases and the V segment lost 5 bases, leaving 10 bases of the junction unmatched. CDR3 size: 15 residues.

The sample holds a few counts of this clonotype. V gene TRBV12-5 combines with J gene TRBJ2-3, with 7 bases that match TRBD2. Germline CDR1 LGHNT, CDR2 FRNRAP. The V segment lost 0 bases and the J segment 0 bases; nucleotides outside the gene matches: 3. The CDR3 runs 16 residues. The CDR3 loop reads CASGLVAGTSTDTQYF. CDR3 nucleotides: TGTGCTAGTGGTTTGGTAGCGGGGACTAGCACAGATACGCAGTATTTT.

This clonotype was seen only a few times. The rearrangement uses TRBV12-3 or TRBV12-4 and TRBJ1-2; D might be TRBD1 (6 bases). V lost 2 bases and J lost 11, with 27 bases in between. The CDR3 is 17 amino acids. The DNA for the CDR3 is TGTGCCAGCAGTTTAATCTTCGGGGGGGCAGGCGAGACTGGTTACACCTTC. Protein sequence: CASSLIFGGAGETGYTF.

The chain employs TRBV5-1 and TRBJ2-7, with 8 nucleotides matching TRBD1. Trimming at V came to 1 base and at J to 2 bases, leaving 5 bases not matched to a gene. The CDR3 has 15 residues. The germline V gene has CDR1 SGHRS and CDR2 YFSETQ. The DNA of the CDR3 is TGCGCCAGCAGCTTGTTGGGACAGGAGCCCTACGAGCAGTACTTC. Protein product: CASSLLGQEPYEQYF.

The chain combines TRBV7-2 with TRBJ2-5; D call uncertain. This CDR3 is 14 amino acids long. Trimming cost V 3 bases and J 1 base, with 9 bases left between them. In germline, CDR1 is SGHTA, CDR2 FQGNSA. CDR3 in DNA: TGTGCCAGCAGCTTTCGGCAGCGCCAAGAGACCCAGTACTTC. Its protein product is CASSFRQRQETQYF.

This clonotype has just a few counts. A read error may be the cause here, since a much bigger clone is one base away. The chain uses TRBV29-1 and TRBJ2-1; D ambiguous. Trimming removed 8 bases at V and 7 bases at J, with 12 bases between. From germline, CDR1 is SQVTM and CDR2 ANQGSEA. The CDR3 runs to 11 residues. CDR3 sequence reads: CSQGSGNEQFF. CDR3 DNA: TGCAGCCAAGGATCCGGGAATGAGCAGTTCTTC.

This clonotype was seen at least ten times. The chain employs TRBV4-1 and TRBJ2-7, with 7 bases matching TRBD2. CDR3 length: 15 residues. Per the germline V gene, CDR1 is MGHRA and CDR2 is YSYEKL. V trimming: 3 bases; J trimming: 3 bases; junction bases outside the gene matches: 8. The CDR3 nucleotides are TGCGCCAGCAGCCAGGTTAGCGGGCCCCTCTACGAGCAGTACTTC. Its translation is CASSQVSGPLYEQYF.

This clonotype has a handful of counts. J is TRBJ2-1 and V is TRBV18; TRBD1 matches at 7 bases. This CDR3 region has 14 residues. The V segment lost 4 bases and the J segment 12 bases; nucleotides outside the gene matches: 12. Germline loops: CDR1 KGHSH, CDR2 LQKENI. In DNA form, the CDR3 reads TGTGCCAGCTCACAGACGGACAGGCCCCCCGGGCAGTTCTTC. This codes for CASSQTDRPPGQFF.

V usage is TRBV7-9 and J usage is TRBJ2-3; tentatively, D is TRBD1 (6 bases). Per germline, CDR1 SEHNR and CDR2 FQNEAQ (reference sequence). The CDR3 length is 15 residues. V was shortened by 4 bases and J by 3 bases, with 14 bases between the two germline ends. The DNA for the CDR3 is TGTGCCAGCAGCTCGGACAGTTGGTTAACAGATACGCAGTATTTT. Protein sequence: CASSSDSWLTDTQYF.